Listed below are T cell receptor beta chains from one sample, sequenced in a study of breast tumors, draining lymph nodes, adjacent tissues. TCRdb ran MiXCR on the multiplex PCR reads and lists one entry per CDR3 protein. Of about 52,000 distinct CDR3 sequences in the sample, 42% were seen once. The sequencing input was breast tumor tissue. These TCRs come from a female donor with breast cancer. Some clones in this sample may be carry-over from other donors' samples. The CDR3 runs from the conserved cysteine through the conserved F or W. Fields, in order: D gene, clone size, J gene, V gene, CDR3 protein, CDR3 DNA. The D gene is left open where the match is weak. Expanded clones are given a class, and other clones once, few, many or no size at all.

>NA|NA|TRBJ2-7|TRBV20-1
CSARGGGKGPYEQYF
TGCAGTGCTAGAGGGGGCGGCAAGGGCCCCTACGAGCAGTACTTC
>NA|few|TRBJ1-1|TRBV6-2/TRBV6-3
CASSLYTGQTTDTEAFF
TGTGCCAGCAGTCTTTATACCGGACAGACTACTGACACTGAAGCTTTCTTT
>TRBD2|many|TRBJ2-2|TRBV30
CAWRLAGGAAGELFF
TGTGCCTGGCGACTAGCGGGAGGTGCAGCCGGGGAGCTGTTTTTT
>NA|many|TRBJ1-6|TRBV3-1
CASSQDPSLPLHF
TGTGCCAGCAGCCAAGACCCTTCTCTTCCCCTCCACTTT
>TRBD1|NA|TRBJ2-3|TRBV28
CASRSPGQGASRGTDTQYF
TGTGCCAGCAGGTCCCCGGGACAGGGGGCGAGTCGTGGCACAGATACGCAGTATTTT
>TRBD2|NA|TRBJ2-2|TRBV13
CASSPPTAGDTGELFF
TGTGCCAGCAGCCCACCAACAGCGGGGGACACCGGGGAGCTGTTTTTT
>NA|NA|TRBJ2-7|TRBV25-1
CACSAINLALAYEQYF
TGTGCCTGCAGTGCTATAAACCTAGCATTGGCTTACGAGCAGTACTTC
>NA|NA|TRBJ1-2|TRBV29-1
CSVELGYTF
TGCAGCGTTGAGCTCGGCTACACCTTC
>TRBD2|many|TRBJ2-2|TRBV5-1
CASSLAGGITGELFF
TGCGCCAGCAGCTTAGCGGGAGGGATCACCGGGGAGCTGTTTTTT
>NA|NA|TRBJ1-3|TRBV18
CASSETSGSF
TGTGCCAGCTCAGAGACTAGCGGGAGTTTT